Listed here are 13 T cell receptor beta chains from one sample, sequenced in a study of T-cell reconstitution after alpha-beta-depleted transplantation in children. Study outcomes and limitations: Diversity and T-cell counts at one year after transplant derived mostly from new T cells.

Their cognate antigens are unknown. Preparation of the TCRbeta library was carried out with unique molecular identifiers. TCRdb reprocessed the PCR reads with MiXCR, giving one entry per CDR3 protein. The profile shows about 300,000 distinct CDR3 sequences, about 7.3% of them singletons. The specimen was peripheral blood, collected 360 days after TCRalphabeta/CD19-depleted stem cell transplant. These receptor sequences come from a female patient aged 2 to 10 who had a stem cell transplant for Fanconi anemia, so the T cells may come from the graft donor.

This chain uses TRBV2 with TRBJ2-2, with TRBD2 identical over 8 bases. The length of the CDR3 is 16 residues. Germline V gene data show CDR1 as SNHLY and CDR2 as FYNNEI. V lost 6 bases to trimming and J lost 7 bases; unmatched junction nucleotides: 13. In DNA, the CDR3 is TGTGCCAGCAGAAAAGCGGGGGACGGGCCCGGCGGGGAGCTGTTTTTT. Amino acid sequence: CASRKAGDGPGGELFF.

This clonotype occurred many times. J is TRBJ2-1 and V is TRBV19; 10 nucleotides agree with TRBD2. The CDR3 extends over 17 amino acids. The V gene's germline CDR1 is LNHDA and CDR2 SQIVND (reference sequence). V was clipped by 4 bases and J by 9 bases; unmatched bases: 15. DNA for the CDR3: TGTGCCAGTAGTAATCGGACCTGGCTAGCGGGAGTTAGTGAGCAGTTCTTC. The encoded protein is CASSNRTWLAGVSEQFF.

This clonotype was counted between two and nine times. The chain employs TRBV7-2 and TRBJ2-2; TRBD2 agrees at 10 bases. Germline assignment: CDR1 SGHTA and CDR2 FQGNSA. The CDR3 runs 15 residues. Trimming removed 5 bases from V and 5 bases from J; junction bases left unmatched: 5. CDR3 region: CASSQRGGRTGELFF. The CDR3 region has the DNA TGTGCCAGCAGCCAGCGGGGGGGACGAACCGGGGAGCTGTTTTTT.

This clonotype has a count of ten or more. The V and J genes are TRBV5-6 and TRBJ2-5; 9 bases fit TRBD1. The length of the CDR3 is 16 residues. Germline V lookup: CDR1 SGHDT, CDR2 YYEEEE. Losses at the gene ends were 3 bases for V and 4 bases for J; bases not matched to a gene: 10. The CDR3: CASSSNGQGRRETQYF. In DNA form, the CDR3 reads TGTGCCAGCAGCTCTAATGGACAGGGGCGCCGAGAGACCCAGTACTTC.

The V and J genes are TRBV5-1 and TRBJ2-2, with D perhaps assigned TRBD1 or TRBD2 (6 bases each). CDR1 and CDR2 (germline): SGHRS, YFSETQ. V was trimmed by 3 bases and J by 2 bases, leaving 14 bases between them. The CDR3 runs 16 residues. The CDR3 sequence: CASSSAGGPNTGELFF. CDR3 coding DNA: TGCGCCAGCAGCTCCGCCGGGGGCCCCAACACCGGGGAGCTGTTTTTT.

This clonotype was observed at least ten times. V gene TRBV6-5 combines with J gene TRBJ2-3; D is undetermined. This CDR3 has 15 residues. Germline-derived CDR1 and CDR2 are MNHEY and SVGAGI. V dropped 6 bases and J dropped 1 base, with 14 bases sitting between them. As DNA, the CDR3 is TGTGCCAGCAGGCCGGTTCTCCTGCGCACAGATACGCAGTATTTT. Its protein is CASRPVLLRTDTQYF.

This clonotype was seen repeatedly, ten times or more. The chain combines TRBV28 with TRBJ1-2; TRBD1 matches 7 bases. This CDR3 spans 12 amino acids. The germline V gene has CDR1 MDHEN and CDR2 SYDVKM. The ends lost 7 bases at V and 4 bases at J; junction bases unmatched: 3. CDR3 sequence (DNA): TGTGCCAGCAAACGGGACAGCTATGGCTACACCTTC. Its translation is CASKRDSYGYTF.

This clonotype was seen repeatedly, ten times or more. The V and J genes are TRBV5-1 and TRBJ1-3; D remains unclear. Germline CDR1 reads SGHRS; CDR2 reads YFSETQ. The CDR3 consists of 14 residues. Trimming took 0 bases from V and 6 from J, leaving 10 bases between them. The CDR3 here is CASSLDKATNTIYF. In DNA form, the CDR3 reads TGCGCCAGCAGCTTGGACAAGGCCACAAACACCATATATTTT.

This clonotype was seen repeatedly, ten times or more. Here the CDR3 DNA reads TGTGCCAGCGACCAGACAGGGGGCAGAGGAAACACCATATATTTT. This codes for CASDQTGGRGNTIYF. The rearrangement joins TRBV6-1 to TRBJ1-3; 10 bases line up with TRBD1. The CDR3 covers 15 residues. Germline V gives CDR1 MNHNS, CDR2 SASEGT. J was trimmed by 4 bases and V by 8 bases; bases with no gene match: 8.

This clonotype was counted ten times or more. The gene calls are TRBV10-1 and TRBJ2-1; D might be TRBD2 (6 bases). Trimming pared 3 bases from V and 4 bases from J, leaving 13 bases between. This CDR3 has 15 residues. Germline assignment: CDR1 WNHNN and CDR2 SYGVQD (reference sequence). DNA for the CDR3: TGCGCCAGCAGTGATTCGGGAGTTGGGTACAATGAGCAGTTCTTC. Protein sequence: CASSDSGVGYNEQFF.

This clonotype has a count of ten or more. The J gene is TRBJ2-2, the V gene TRBV5-1; 7 positions match TRBD1. CDR1 and CDR2 (germline): SGHRS, YFSETQ. The CDR3 runs 18 residues. Trimming at V came to 4 bases and at J to 0 bases, leaving 12 bases not matched to a gene. The DNA for the CDR3 is TGCGCCAGCAGCCCACTGGATAGGGGGCCTACGAACACCGGGGAGCTGTTTTTT. Translating it yields CASSPLDRGPTNTGELFF.

This clonotype was seen many times. This chain uses TRBV28 with TRBJ2-7, with D tentatively TRBD1 (5 bases). V gave up 3 bases and J gave up 3 bases, with 15 bases separating them. This CDR3 comprises 15 residues. The germline CDR1 and CDR2 sequences are MDHEN and SYDVKM. This chain's CDR3 is CASSFFSAGYYEQYF. The CDR3 DNA follows: TGTGCCAGCAGTTTCTTTTCAGCAGGGTACTACGAGCAGTACTTC. The entire variable domain, with the rest obtained from reference TRBV28 and TRBJ2-7, is as follows: DVKVTQSSRYLVKRTGEKVFLECVQDMDHENMFWYRQDPGLGLRLIYFSYDVKMKEKGDIPEGYSVSREKKERFSLILESASTNQTSMYLCASSFFSAGYYEQYFGPGTRLTVT.

The chain is built from TRBV2 and TRBJ2-1, with a weak D call TRBD1 (6 bases). The CDR3 contains 15 residues. The germline gives CDR1 SNHLY, CDR2 FYNNEI. Trimming removed 7 bases at V and 3 bases at J, with 16 bases between. CDR3 in amino acids: CASNFGQGIYNEQFF. CDR3 coding DNA: TGTGCCAGCAACTTCGGGCAGGGGATCTACAATGAGCAGTTCTTC.